This is a list of T cell receptor beta chains from one sample in a study of OX40 agonist ivuxolimab in advanced cancers. Some clones are missing from TCRdb's copy, which holds only in-frame ones; the method was immunoSEQ multiplex PCR. Of roughly 7,000 clones listed, around 80% were seen once; the top ten hold around 25%. This material consisted of CD4+ or CD8+ T cells sorted from blood, taken in a trial of the OX40 agonist ivuxolimab. The receptors here all came from an adult with an advanced solid tumor such as melanoma, head and neck, liver or kidney cancer. Both conserved end residues are part of each CDR3. D genes are given only for firm matches. Size values are once, few and many counts, or a class for expanded clones, and some rows have none.

d_gene	v_gene	abundance	j_gene	len	CDR3nt	CDR3aa
TRBD1	TRBV27	once	TRBJ1-2	14	TGTGCCAGCAGTTGGGGACAGGGGTCCTATGGCTACACCTTC	CASSWGQGSYGYTF
NA	TRBV30	NA	TRBJ1-5	19	TGTGCCTGGTTAGCGGGGAGAGTAAAAAGTGAATATAGCAATCAGCCCCAGCATTTT	CAWLAGRVKSEYSNQPQHF
NA	TRBV7-9	NA	TRBJ1-1	12	TGTGCCAGCAGCTTAGCAGGGACTGAAGCTTTCTTT	CASSLAGTEAFF
NA	TRBV11-2	NA	TRBJ1-2	15	TGTGCCAGCAGCTTAAACCGGGACAACTACTATGGCTACACCTTC	CASSLNRDNYYGYTF
NA	TRBV4-2	once	TRBJ2-7	15	TGTGCCAGCAGCCAAGAAGGCGGGGGCCCTTACGAGCAGTACTTC	CASSQEGGGPYEQYF
NA	TRBV6-6	NA	TRBJ1-2	16	TGTGCCAGCAGTTATCCCTGGGACGGAACTAACTATGGCTACACCTTC	CASSYPWDGTNYGYTF
NA	TRBV6-5	NA	TRBJ2-7	15	TGTGCCAGCAGTTACTCACCAGAGTTACCCTCCGAGCAGTACTTC	CASSYSPELPSEQYF
TRBD2	TRBV9	NA	TRBJ2-2	14	TGTGCCAGCAACAGCGGGAGGGGGACCGGGGAGCTGTTTTTT	CASNSGRGTGELFF
TRBD2	TRBV14	NA	TRBJ2-2	18	TGTGCCAGCAGCCAAGGCTATTCTAGCGGGGGCTACACCGGGGAGCTGTTTTTT	CASSQGYSSGGYTGELFF
NA	TRBV7-6	NA	TRBJ2-7	13	TGTGCCAGCACCGGGACCGGGTCCTACGAGCAGTACTTC	CASTGTGSYEQYF
TRBD1	TRBV27	NA	TRBJ1-6	13	TGTGCCAGCGGACAGGGGCGCGATTCACCCCTCCACTTT	CASGQGRDSPLHF
NA	TRBV27	NA	TRBJ2-2	17	TGTGCCAGCAGTTTCGAGGTGGGTCGGGAGAACACCGGGGAGCTGTTTTTT	CASSFEVGRENTGELFF
NA	TRBV6-5	NA	TRBJ2-7	14	TGTGCCAGCAGCCAAACTTTCGAATGGGGGGAGCAGTACTTC	CASSQTFEWGEQYF